These 16 T cell receptor beta chains share one sample of origin, sequenced in a study of shared clonotypes between healthy human individuals. The repertoire was sequenced with immunoSEQ multiplex PCR; TCRdb's copy has only in-frame clones and lacks some. The sample holds approximately 500,000 clones, over 70% seen once. Input material: PBMCs. Source of these receptors: a woman between 40 and 50 years old in good health. Some clones in this sample may be carry-over from other donors' samples.

The V gene is TRBV7-2, the J gene TRBJ1-2, with D unresolved. V lost 10 bases and J lost 10, with 22 bases in between. CDR1 and CDR2 from the germline V gene are SGHTA and FQGNSA. The CDR3 consists of 13 residues. The CDR3 DNA sequence: TGTGCCACCCCTACCTTGTTGGGTGATGACTACACCTTC. Protein: CATPTLLGDDYTF.

This clone showed up just a few times. The chain has TRBV28 and TRBJ1-1; D is unclear. The ends were cut back, 7 bases at V and 1 base at J, with 10 bases in the middle. Germline CDR1 is MDHEN and CDR2 is SYDVKM. The CDR3 is 13 amino acids. CDR3 amino acids: CASIGRTNTEAFF. The CDR3 DNA is TGTGCCAGCATCGGCAGGACGAACACTGAAGCTTTCTTT.

For this clone: A read error is the likely source, as a far larger clone sits one nucleotide away. Additional DNA sequences in this sample encode the identical CDR3. This chain connects TRBV2 to TRBJ1-1; TRBD1 agrees at 9 bases. The CDR3 runs to 15 residues. Germline values: CDR1 SNHLY, CDR2 FYNNEI. The CDR3 loop reads CASSEADRGNFEAFF. Here the CDR3 DNA reads TGTGCCAGTAGTGAAGCGGACAGGGGCAACTTTGAAGCTTTCTTT.

Remarks on this clone: A far larger clone is off by one base, so a read error is likely. Other DNA sequences in this specimen translate into the identical CDR3. V gene TRBV7-2 combines with J gene TRBJ1-2; no clear D gene. The germline V gene encodes CDR1 SGHTA and CDR2 FQGNSA. V shed 7 bases and J shed 8 bases, with 17 bases lying between them. The length of the CDR3 is 13 residues. Written as DNA, the CDR3 is TGTGCCAGCACCGAAGACCCTCTGGGAGGCTACACCTTC. Residues: CASTEDPLGGYTF.

V is TRBV5-4 and J is TRBJ1-2; D ambiguous. The CDR3 is made up of 13 amino acids. Trimming pared 4 bases from V and 0 bases from J, leaving 7 bases between. From germline, CDR1 is SGHNT and CDR2 YYREEE (reference sequence). The CDR3 DNA sequence: TGTGCCAGCAGCGTGGCGTCTAACTATGGCTACACCTTC. Its translation is CASSVASNYGYTF.

A remark on this clone: This likely traces to a read error, being one base from a far larger clone. The V and J genes are TRBV5-8 and TRBJ1-5, with D possibly TRBD1 on 5 matching bases. This CDR3 is built from 17 residues. Germline CDR1 and CDR2: SGHTS and YDEGEE. The CDR3 sequence: CASSLDRMLYSNKPQHF. The CDR3 nucleotides are TGTGCCAGCAGCTTGGACAGGATGCTATATAGCAATAAGCCCCAGCATTTT.

This clone was counted once. Since a far larger clone is one base different, this is likely a read error. Other DNA sequences of this sample code for an identical CDR3. V is TRBV15 and J is TRBJ1-1; the D is unclear. CDR3 length: 14 residues. From germline, CDR1 is LNHNV and CDR2 YYDKDF (reference sequence). This CDR3 is CATSSPLGGQKAFF. CDR3 bases: TGTGCTACCAGCAGCCCCTTAGGAGGGCAGAAAGCTTTCTTT. The variable domain in full, with the rest retrieved from reference TRBV15 and TRBJ1-1, is DAMVIQNPRYQVTQFGKPVTLSCSQTLNHNVMYWYQQKSSQAPKLLFHYYDKDFNNEADTPDNFQSRRPNTSFCFLDIRSPGLGDTAMYLCATSSPLGGQKAFFGQGTRLTVV.

With respect to this clone: Since a far larger clone is one base different, this is likely a read error. V and J are TRBV5-1 and TRBJ2-3, with D perhaps matching TRBD2 (5 bases). CDR3 length equals 15 residues. The V gene's germline CDR1 is SGHRS and CDR2 YFSETQ. The CDR3 sequence is CASSSLSSTTYTQYF. In DNA form, the CDR3 reads TGCGCCAGCAGCTCACTGTCTAGCACCACATATACGCAGTATTTT.

The chain carries TRBV7-2 and TRBJ2-5; the match to TRBD1 covers 9 bases. Germline-derived CDR1 and CDR2 are SGHTA and FQGNSA. The CDR3 runs to 14 residues. V dropped 5 bases and J dropped 5; count of bases not matched to a gene: 6. The chain's CDR3 is CASSPLGTGETQYF. The CDR3 DNA sequence: TGTGCCAGCAGCCCCCTCGGGACAGGGGAGACCCAGTACTTC.

A remark on this clone: One base away lies a much larger clone, so this may be a sequencing read error. The rearrangement links TRBV6-1 to TRBJ2-2; TRBD1 is a possible D gene (5 bases). This CDR3 is built from 13 residues. V lost 6 bases, J lost 1 base, and 6 bases lay in between. CDR1 is MNHNS, CDR2 SASEGT, per germline. In DNA, the CDR3 is TGTGCCAGCAGCGGACAGAACACCGGGGAGCTGTTTTTT. This translates into CASSGQNTGELFF.

Comment on this clone: It differs at one base from a far larger clone, so likely a read error. Other DNA sequences from this sample encode an identical CDR3 as well. The V gene is TRBV4-1, the J gene TRBJ2-1; D call uncertain. CDR3 size: 15 residues. Germline V CDR1 and CDR2: MGHRA, YSYEKL. The CDR3 sequence: CASSQGFRSYNEQFF. The CDR3, as DNA: TGCGCCAGTAGCCAAGGATTCCGCTCCTACAATGAGCAGTTCTTC.

Comment on this clone: A far larger clone is a single base away, which makes a read error likely. The CDR3 loop reads CAWSYLDRETQYF. Written as DNA, the CDR3 is TGTGCCTGGAGTTATTTAGATAGGGAGACCCAGTACTTC. V and J are TRBV30 and TRBJ2-5; unclear D gene. CDR3 length equals 13 residues. Germline lookup yields CDR1 GTSNPN and CDR2 SVGIG (reference sequence). Trimming shortened V by 2 bases and J by 5 bases, and 12 bases separated the two germline ends.

This clone appeared once. This likely traces to a read error, being one base from a far larger clone. This sequence joins TRBV28 and TRBJ2-7, with 7 bases identical to TRBD2. Looked up from germline, CDR1 is MDHEN and CDR2 is SYDVKM. There are 15 residues in the CDR3. CDR3 region: CASSGLGWVSYEQHF. The CDR3 DNA follows: TGTGCCAGCAGCGGACTAGGATGGGTTTCCTACGAGCAGCACTTC. Using reference TRBV28 and TRBJ2-7 for the parts outside the CDR3, the full variable domain is DVKVTQSSRYLVKRTGEKVFLECVQDMDHENMFWYRQDPGLGLRLIYFSYDVKMKEKGDIPEGYSVSREKKERFSLILESASTNQTSMYLCASSGLGWVSYEQHFGPGTRLTVT.

The chain is built from TRBV7-8 and TRBJ2-3, with TRBD2 identical over 10 bases. The length of the CDR3 is 16 residues. Germline trimming cut 4 bases from V and 4 bases from J; bases unmatched to any gene: 8. From germline, CDR1 is SGHVS and CDR2 FQNEAQ. The CDR3 reads CASSSSGLAISDTQYF. The CDR3 DNA sequence: TGTGCCAGCAGCTCCTCGGGACTAGCGATCTCAGATACGCAGTATTTT.

V and J are TRBV14 and TRBJ2-3, with 7 positions matching TRBD1. The CDR3 runs to 15 residues. Germline CDR1 and CDR2: SGHDN and FVKESK. The V and J ends lost 5 bases and 9 bases, in that order; junction bases with no gene match: 14. CDR3: CASSLESTGIGTQYF. CDR3 DNA sequence: TGTGCCAGCAGCTTAGAATCGACAGGGATTGGGACGCAGTATTTT. The full variable domain, its missing parts supplied by reference TRBV14 and TRBJ2-3, is EAGVTQFPSHSVIEKGQTVTLRCDPISGHDNLYWYRRVMGKEIKFLLHFVKESKQDESGMPNNRFLAERTGGTYSTLKVQPAELEDSGVYFCASSLESTGIGTQYFGPGTRLTVL.

The V call is TRBV6-1, the J call TRBJ2-2, with 12 bases that match TRBD2. This CDR3 has 13 amino acids. The V gene end was trimmed by 6 bases and the J gene end by 11 bases; junction bases not matched to a gene: 4. The germline V gene encodes CDR1 MNHNS and CDR2 SASEGT. The CDR3 region is CASRLAGGGELFF. CDR3 DNA sequence: TGTGCCAGCAGACTAGCGGGAGGAGGTGAGCTGTTTTTT.